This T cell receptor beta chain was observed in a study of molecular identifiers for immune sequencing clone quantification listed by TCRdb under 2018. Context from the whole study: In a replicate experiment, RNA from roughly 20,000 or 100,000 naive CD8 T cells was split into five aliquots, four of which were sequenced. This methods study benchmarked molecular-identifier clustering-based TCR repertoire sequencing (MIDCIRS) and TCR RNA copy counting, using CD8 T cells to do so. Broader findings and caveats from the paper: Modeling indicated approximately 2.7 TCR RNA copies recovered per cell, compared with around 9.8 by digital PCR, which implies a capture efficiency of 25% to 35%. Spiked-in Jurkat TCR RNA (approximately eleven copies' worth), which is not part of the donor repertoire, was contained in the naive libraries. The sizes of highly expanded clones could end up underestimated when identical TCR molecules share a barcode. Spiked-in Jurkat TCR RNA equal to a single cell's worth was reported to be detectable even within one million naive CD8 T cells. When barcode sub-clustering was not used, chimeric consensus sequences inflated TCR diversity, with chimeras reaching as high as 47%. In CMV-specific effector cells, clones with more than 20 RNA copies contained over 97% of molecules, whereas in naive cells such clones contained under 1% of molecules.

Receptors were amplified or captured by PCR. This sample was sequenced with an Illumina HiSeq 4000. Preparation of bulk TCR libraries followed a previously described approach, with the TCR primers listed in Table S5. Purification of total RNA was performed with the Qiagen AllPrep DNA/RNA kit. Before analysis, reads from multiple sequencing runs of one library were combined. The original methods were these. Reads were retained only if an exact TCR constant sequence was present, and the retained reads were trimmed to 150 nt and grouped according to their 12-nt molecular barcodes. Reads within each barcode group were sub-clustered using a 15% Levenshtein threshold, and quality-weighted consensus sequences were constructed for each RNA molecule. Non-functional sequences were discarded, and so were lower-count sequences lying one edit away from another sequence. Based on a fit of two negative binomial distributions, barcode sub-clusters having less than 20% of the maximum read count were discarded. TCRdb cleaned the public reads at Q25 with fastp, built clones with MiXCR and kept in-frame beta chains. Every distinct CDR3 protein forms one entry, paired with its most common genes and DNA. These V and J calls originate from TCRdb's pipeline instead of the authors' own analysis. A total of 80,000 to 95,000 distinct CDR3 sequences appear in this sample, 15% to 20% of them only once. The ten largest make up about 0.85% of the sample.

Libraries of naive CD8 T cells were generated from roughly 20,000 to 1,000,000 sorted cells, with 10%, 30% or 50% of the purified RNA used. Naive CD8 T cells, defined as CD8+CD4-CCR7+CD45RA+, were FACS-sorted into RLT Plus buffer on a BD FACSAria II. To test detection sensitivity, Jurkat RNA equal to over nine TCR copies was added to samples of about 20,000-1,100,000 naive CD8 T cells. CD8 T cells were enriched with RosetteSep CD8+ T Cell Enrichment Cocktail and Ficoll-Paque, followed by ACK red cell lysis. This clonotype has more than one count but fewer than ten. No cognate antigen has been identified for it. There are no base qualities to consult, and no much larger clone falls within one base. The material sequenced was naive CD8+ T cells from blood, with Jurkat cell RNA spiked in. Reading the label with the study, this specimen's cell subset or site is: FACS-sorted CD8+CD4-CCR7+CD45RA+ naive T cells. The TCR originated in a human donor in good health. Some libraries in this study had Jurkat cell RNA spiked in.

The DNA reads TGTGCCAGCAGCGTAGAAGGAGCTGAAGCTTTCTTT. Translated, this gives CASSVEGAEAFF. The chain employs TRBV9 and TRBJ1-1, with the D gene call left open. Counted from cysteine to phenylalanine, this CDR3 has 12 amino acids. CDR3 DNA only is kept here, 36 bases in frame from base 1. Deletion took 0 bases off V and 6 bases off J, with a span of 6 bases between the germline ends. CDR1 SGDLS and CDR2 YYNGEE are derived from the germline V gene.